This TCR beta chain is drawn from a study of cytomegalovirus exposure and HLA in healthy donors. Findings and caveats of the study: Per a prior analysis, the majority of TCR beta V segments were productive roughly 87% or roughly 30% of the time. Follow-up analysis later connected one missense variant in DCLRE1C with trimming of TCR beta V- and J-genes. Confirmation in vitro established that a few CMV-associated chains were specific for CMV antigens. By HLA locus, TCR association rates varied in a later analysis, with DRB1 showing the most and HLA-C the fewest.

The PCR used 60 Vbeta and 13 Jbeta primers. Profiling relied on immunoSEQ multiplex PCR, and the TCRdb table lists in-frame clones only, not all of them. The sample holds around 150,000 clones, 75% to 85% seen once. The sample holds a few counts of this clone. Its target is unknown. V was pared by 0 bases and J by 3 bases, with 5 bases of the junction left unmatched. The CDR3 totals 16 residues. Looked up from germline, CDR1 is MGHRA and CDR2 is YSYEKL. The sequence derives from a man aged 45-65 years in good health and CMV-seropositive. The chain links TRBV4-1 to TRBJ2-1; 7 bases line up with TRBD1. The sample was PBMCs. Here the CDR3 reads CASSQDIRDSYNEQFF. Here the CDR3 DNA reads TGCGCCAGCAGCCAAGATATTAGGGACAGCTACAATGAGCAGTTCTTC.